Listed below are T cell receptor beta chains from one sample, sequenced in a study of tumor-infiltrating lymphocytes in primary liver carcinoma. TCRdb fed the multiplex PCR reads into MiXCR, producing one record per CDR3 protein. The table has 90,000 to 100,000 distinct CDR3 sequences, almost 70% seen once. Sequenced sample: liver tumor tissue from sampling region 5. All receptors come from a woman aged 60-75 years with primary liver carcinoma and hepatitis B virus infection. Both conserved end residues are part of each CDR3. The D gene is left open where the match is weak. A row's size may be missing; if present it is once, few, many or a size class.

d_call	v_call	clone_size	cdr3_length	j_call	cdr3_nt	cdr3_aa
TRBD1	TRBV11-2	NA	15	TRBJ1-2	TGTGCCAGCAGCTTAGCCGGACAGGGTTACTGTGGCTTCACCTTC	CASSLAGQGYCGFTF
NA	TRBV10-3	NA	13	TRBJ1-1	TGTGCCATCAGTGAGTCGTCAGGCACTGAAGCTTTCTTT	CAISESSGTEAFF
TRBD2	TRBV4-2	NA	16	TRBJ2-7	TGTGCCAGCAGCCAGGGCTCGGGAAGCGGGAGGGCCAAGCAGTACTTC	CASSQGSGSGRAKQYF
TRBD2	TRBV5-1	NA	16	TRBJ2-1	TGCGCCAGCAGCGCTGGGGGGGCTAGCGGGAGAAATGAGCAGTTCTTC	CASSAGGASGRNEQFF
NA	TRBV20-1	NA	12	TRBJ1-4	TGCAGTACTCCCAGCGCTGGGGAAAAACTGTTTTTT	CSTPSAGEKLFF
TRBD1	TRBV28	NA	16	TRBJ2-7	TGTGCCAGCACGGAGACAGGGGGCACAATAAACTACGAGCAGTACTTC	CASTETGGTINYEQYF
TRBD2	TRBV5-1	few	18	TRBJ2-3	TGCGCCAGCAGCTTTCGACGGGAGGGCCTATGGAAGGCAGATACGCAGTATTTT	CASSFRREGLWKADTQYF
NA	TRBV6-1	NA	15	TRBJ2-7	TGTACCAGCAGAGAGGTGAGGGTTGGAGCCTGCGAGCAGTACTTC	CTSREVRVGACEQYF
NA	TRBV12-3/TRBV12-4	NA	14	TRBJ2-1	TGTGCTAGCAGTTCCCAGGGGTACTACAAAGAGCAGTTCTTC	CASSSQGYYKEQFF
TRBD2	TRBV20-1	NA	14	TRBJ2-5	TGCAGTGCTAGAGGATTGGGGGGGTGGGAGACCCAGTACTTC	CSARGLGGWETQYF
NA	TRBV29-1	NA	13	TRBJ2-3	TGCAGCGTTGGGCCACCCGAGAGAGATAGACAGTATTTT	CSVGPPERDRQYF
NA	TRBV6-1	NA	15	TRBJ1-3	TGTGCCGGCAGTGAAAAGGCGGCCTCTGGAAACACCATATACTTT	CAGSEKAASGNTIYF
NA	TRBV13	once	14	TRBJ1-1	TGTGCCAGCAGCCGTACAGGTGGATCCACTGAAACTTTCTTT	CASSRTGGSTETFF
NA	TRBV6-1	NA	19	TRBJ1-5	TGTGCCAGCAGTGAAATCACGACCAATTTCGACAGGCACAATCAGCCCCAGCATTTT	CASSEITTNFDRHNQPQHF
NA	TRBV6-1	few	16	TRBJ2-5	TGTGCCAGCAGCCCAAAACGGCTAGTGGGAGACGAGACCCAATACTTC	CASSPKRLVGDETQYF
TRBD1	TRBV2	NA	18	TRBJ2-6	TGTGCCAGCAGACAGGGGGCGGGTCTGTCCTCTGGGGCCAACGTCCTGACTTTC	CASRQGAGLSSGANVLTF
NA	TRBV11-2	NA	13	TRBJ1-6	TGTGCAAGCAGCTTTGCAATGAATTCACTCCTCCACTTT	CASSFAMNSLLHF
NA	TRBV4-1	many	13	TRBJ2-1	TGCGCCAGCAGCCTGGGCCCAGGCAATGAGCAGTTCTTC	CASSLGPGNEQFF
TRBD2	TRBV5-4	many	15	TRBJ2-5	TGTGCCAGCAGCTTCGGGACTAGCGGGCAAGAGACCCAGTACTTC	CASSFGTSGQETQYF
NA	TRBV24-1	NA	16	TRBJ2-5	TGTGCCACCAGTAAGTCCATCCAATCGGTGCAAGAGGCCCAGTACTTC	CATSKSIQSVQEAQYF
TRBD1	TRBV29-1	many	13	TRBJ1-1	TGCAGCGTTGAAAATCCCAGGGGGGATGAAGCTTTCTTT	CSVENPRGDEAFF